Given below is one T cell receptor (beta chain) in context. Its antigen is as yet unknown. This record comes from a study of cytomegalovirus exposure and HLA in healthy donors. Points from the study as a whole: With further analysis later on, most CMV-associated TCR beta chains appeared HLA-restricted.

The PCR had 60 Vbeta and 13 Jbeta primers. In the source study's methods: Later analysis identified roughly 82 million unique TCR beta chains, roughly 11 million shared. Sequenced by immunoSEQ multiplex PCR; TCRdb stores in-frame clones only, minus some. From that table come the V and J calls and clone size; the DNA was used to work out D and trimming. Among about 160,000 clones listed, 75% to 90% were seen once. Trimming took off 3 bases at V and 3 bases at J, with 12 bases between the two ends. CDR1 WNHNN and CDR2 SYGVQD come from the germline V gene (reference sequence). The CDR3 is 15 residues long.

The sequencing sample was made of PBMCs. The TCR originated in a man younger than 40 in good health and CMV-seronegative. V is TRBV10-1 and J is TRBJ2-1; perhaps TRBD2 as D (6 bases). The DNA for the CDR3 is TGCGCCAGCAGTGACTCTGGACTACTCTACAATGAGCAGTTCTTC. It specifies CASSDSGLLYNEQFF.